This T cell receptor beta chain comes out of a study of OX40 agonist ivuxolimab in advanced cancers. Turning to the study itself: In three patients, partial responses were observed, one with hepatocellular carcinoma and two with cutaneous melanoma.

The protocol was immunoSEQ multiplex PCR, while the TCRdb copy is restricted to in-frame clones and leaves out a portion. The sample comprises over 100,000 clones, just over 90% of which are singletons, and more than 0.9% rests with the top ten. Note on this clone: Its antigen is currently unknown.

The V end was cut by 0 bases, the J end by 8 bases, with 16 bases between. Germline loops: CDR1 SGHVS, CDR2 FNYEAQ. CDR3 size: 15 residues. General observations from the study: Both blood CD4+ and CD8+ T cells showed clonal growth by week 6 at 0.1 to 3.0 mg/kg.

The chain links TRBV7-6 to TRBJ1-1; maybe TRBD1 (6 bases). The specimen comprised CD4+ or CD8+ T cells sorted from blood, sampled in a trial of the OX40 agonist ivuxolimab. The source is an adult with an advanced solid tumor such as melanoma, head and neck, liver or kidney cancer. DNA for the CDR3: TGTGCCAGCAGCTTAGCGAGCGGCAGGGGACGAGAAGCTTTCTTT. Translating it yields CASSLASGRGREAFF. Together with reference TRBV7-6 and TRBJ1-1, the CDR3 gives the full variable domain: GAGVSQSPRYKVTKRGQDVALRCDPISGHVSLYWYRQALGQGPEFLTYFNYEAQQDKSGLPNDRFSAERPEGSISTLTIQRTEQRDSAMYRCASSLASGRGREAFFGQGTRLTVV.